This TCR beta chain is from a study of response to subunit inactivated influenza vaccine. TCRdb re-analysed the RT-PCR reads in MiXCR, keeping a single row per CDR3 protein. The sample has over 400,000 distinct CDR3 sequences; approximately 9.9% are singletons. This clonotype was recorded a few times. The input for sequencing was PBMCs from blood, taken about 40 days after vaccination. This clonotype was obtained from a man between 50 and 59 years old who received an inactivated influenza vaccine.

The CDR3 nucleotides read TGCGCCAGCAGCCAAGACCGTCCAGGGTCGGCTGGGGCCAACGTCCTGACTTTC. It yields the protein CASSQDRPGSAGANVLTF. This chain joins TRBV4-3 and TRBJ2-6, with a tentative D call TRBD1 (5 bases). This CDR3 contains 18 residues. V was clipped by 0 bases and J by 2 bases, with 14 bases between them. Germline values: CDR1 LGHNA, CDR2 YSLEER.